The 18 T cell receptor beta chains below come from one sample, sequenced in a study of OX40 agonist ivuxolimab in advanced cancers. Some clones are missing from TCRdb's copy, which holds only in-frame ones; the method was immunoSEQ multiplex PCR. The sample records 35,000 to 45,000 clones, around 80% being singletons. The specimen was CD4+ or CD8+ T cells sorted from blood, collected in a trial of the OX40 agonist ivuxolimab. The receptors originated from an adult with an advanced solid tumor such as melanoma, head and neck, liver or kidney cancer.

V gene TRBV19 combines with J gene TRBJ2-7; 11 bases line up with TRBD2. V was pared by 1 base and J by 3 bases, with 20 bases of the junction left unmatched. CDR3 length equals 21 residues. The germline gives CDR1 LNHDA, CDR2 SQIVND (reference sequence). The CDR3 bases are TGTGCCAGTAGTATAGCTAGTAGTCTAGCGGGAGGAGGTATCAAGAGCTACGAGCAGTACTTC. Its translation is CASSIASSLAGGGIKSYEQYF.

The chain links TRBV6-1 to TRBJ1-3, with 9 nucleotides matching TRBD1. CDR1 and CDR2 (germline): MNHNS, SASEGT. The CDR3 is made up of 16 amino acids. Trimming cost V 1 base and J 4 bases; bases outside gene matches: 5. The CDR3 sequence: CASSEEEGTGGNTIYF. For the CDR3, the DNA is TGTGCCAGCAGTGAAGAAGAAGGGACAGGGGGAAACACCATATATTTT.

This sequence joins TRBV11-3 and TRBJ2-1; 10 positions match TRBD2. The CDR3 consists of 15 residues. From germline, CDR1 is SGHNT and CDR2 YENEEA. J was trimmed by 5 bases and V by 5 bases; bases with no gene match: 6. The CDR3 here is CASSPWTSGNNEQFF. The CDR3 DNA follows: TGTGCCAGCAGCCCGTGGACTAGCGGTAACAATGAGCAGTTCTTC. Together with reference TRBV11-3 and TRBJ2-1, the CDR3 gives the full variable domain: EAGVVQSPRYKIIEKKQPVAFWCNPISGHNTLYWYLQNLGQGPELLIRYENEEAVDDSQLPKDRFSAERLKGVDSTLKIQPAELGDSAVYLCASSPWTSGNNEQFFGPGTRLTVL.

The chain employs TRBV30 and TRBJ1-5, with TRBD1 as a possible D gene (5 bases). Germline CDR1 and CDR2: GTSNPN and SVGIG (reference sequence). The germline V and J ends were trimmed by 5 bases and 3 bases, with 11 bases remaining between them. The CDR3 length is 13 residues. The CDR3 DNA is TGTGCCTGGGGACAAGGTTTCAATCAGCCCCAGCATTTT. Protein sequence: CAWGQGFNQPQHF.

The chain uses TRBV7-6 and TRBJ1-3; D is ambiguous. Trimming removed 2 bases from V and 0 bases from J, with 17 bases in between. The length of the CDR3 is 18 residues. Germline CDR1 is SGHVS and CDR2 is FNYEAQ. The CDR3 here is CASSLPAPGVSSGNTIYF. The CDR3, as DNA: TGTGCCAGCAGCTTACCAGCCCCCGGGGTGTCCTCTGGAAACACCATATATTTT.

This clone was seen more than once but under ten times. V usage is TRBV29-1 and J usage is TRBJ2-7, with D perhaps given as TRBD1 or TRBD2 (6 bases each). Trimming stripped 7 bases from V and 0 bases from J, with 13 bases between. The germline CDR1 and CDR2 sequences are SQVTM and ANQGSEA. The CDR3 has 13 amino acids. CDR3 nucleotide sequence: TGCAGCGCTCGGGGGCTGGGCTCCTACGAGCAGTACTTC. It encodes CSARGLGSYEQYF.

This clone turned up a few times. The chain recombines TRBV5-6 with TRBJ2-3; a weak D match, TRBD2 (5 bases). V shed 4 bases and J shed 4 bases, with 16 bases lying between them. The CDR3 contains 15 residues. Germline assignment: CDR1 SGHDT and CDR2 YYEEEE. CDR3 bases: TGTGCCAGCAGCCCCCCGAGCGGAAGGCCAGATACGCAGTATTTT. It codes for CASSPPSGRPDTQYF.

The chain links TRBV7-8 to TRBJ1-5; D is undetermined. Trimming left V 0 bases short and J 6 bases short, with 3 bases between. Per the germline V gene, CDR1 is SGHVS and CDR2 is FQNEAQ. The CDR3 is made up of 12 amino acids. Here the CDR3 reads CASSLASQPQHF. DNA of the CDR3: TGTGCCAGCAGCTTAGCGAGTCAGCCCCAGCATTTT.

This clone was seen more than once but under ten times. V gene TRBV6-5 combines with J gene TRBJ1-1; D is ambiguous. CDR3 length: 13 residues. Germline V gene sequence: CDR1 MNHEY, CDR2 SVGAGI. V gave up 6 bases and J gave up 3 bases, with 11 bases separating them. CDR3 sequence: CASRRGSDTEAFF. In DNA, the CDR3 is TGTGCCAGCAGACGGGGATCCGACACTGAAGCTTTCTTT.

Only one count was recorded for this clone. The CDR3 nucleotides are TGTGCCAGCAGTGACGATCCGGGGACGAACACCGGGGAGCTGTTTTTT. It encodes CASSDDPGTNTGELFF. This rearrangement joins TRBV6-4 to TRBJ2-2; D is possibly TRBD2 (5 bases). Trimming left V 2 bases short and J 0 bases short, with 10 bases between. The CDR3 runs to 16 residues. From germline, CDR1 is MRHNA and CDR2 SNTAGT.

The chain carries TRBV23-1 and TRBJ1-5, with D maybe TRBD1 (5 bases). TRBV23-1 is an open reading frame, and its role is uncertain. Deletions cut 7 bases from V and 1 base from J, with 20 bases between. The CDR3 length is 17 residues. DNA for the CDR3: TGCGCCAGCAATGGCCGGGGCATCCTGAAGAGCAATCAGCCCCAGCATTTT. Protein product: CASNGRGILKSNQPQHF.

The J gene is TRBJ1-4, the V gene TRBV28; a possible D gene is TRBD1 (5 bases). Germline CDR1 reads MDHEN; CDR2 reads SYDVKM. The CDR3 has 14 residues. V was clipped by 4 bases and J by 8 bases, with 14 bases between them. CDR3 protein: CASSSAAKGEKLFF. The CDR3 DNA sequence: TGTGCCAGCAGTTCCGCGGCCAAGGGGGAAAAACTGTTTTTT.

The chain employs TRBV29-1 and TRBJ2-2; D is tentatively TRBD1 or TRBD2 (5 bases each). Germline V gene data show CDR1 as SQVTM and CDR2 as ANQGSEA. This CDR3 is built from 15 residues. V dropped 2 bases and J dropped 3 bases, with 13 bases sitting between them. Here the CDR3 DNA reads TGCAGCGTTGAAAAAGAGGGGTGGGACACCGGGGAGCTGTTTTTT. This translates into CSVEKEGWDTGELFF.

The V call is TRBV2, the J call TRBJ1-5; unclear D gene. The CDR3 totals 14 residues. In germline, CDR1 is SNHLY, CDR2 FYNNEI. With 2 bases removed from V and 4 bases from J, the gap between germline ends came to 9 bases. DNA for the CDR3: TGTGCCAGCAGTGAATTAAGAGATAATCAGCCCCAGCATTTT. It codes for CASSELRDNQPQHF.

The V call is TRBV4-3, the J call TRBJ2-1, with TRBD2 matching over 10 bases. The V gene end was trimmed by 1 base and the J gene end by 4 bases; junction bases not matched to a gene: 19. The CDR3 runs 21 residues. In germline, CDR1 is LGHNA, CDR2 YSLEER. CDR3 sequence: CASSQALRLAGVPGGYNEQFF. The CDR3 nucleotides are TGCGCCAGCAGCCAAGCCCTCCGTCTAGCGGGGGTTCCGGGCGGGTACAATGAGCAGTTCTTC.

The chain has TRBV10-3 and TRBJ2-5, with D perhaps assigned TRBD1 or TRBD2 (6 bases each). Germline V gene lookup returns CDR1 ENHRY and CDR2 SYGVKD. The CDR3 runs to 14 residues. V lost 3 bases to trimming and J lost 3 bases, with 11 bases between them. The CDR3 is CAISDSGAEETQYF. The DNA for the CDR3 is TGTGCCATCAGTGATTCGGGGGCGGAAGAGACCCAGTACTTC.

This CDR3 reads CASSLAPGGEYEQYF. DNA of the CDR3: TGTGCCAGCAGCTTAGCGCCGGGGGGCGAGTACGAGCAGTACTTC. The V and J genes are TRBV7-9 and TRBJ2-7, with D possibly being TRBD2 (7 bases). Trimming stripped 0 bases from V and 4 bases from J, with 13 bases between. The CDR3 spans 15 residues. Germline values: CDR1 SEHNR, CDR2 FQNEAQ (reference sequence).

The chain carries TRBV6-5 and TRBJ1-1; D is possibly TRBD1 (6 bases). The CDR3 extends over 14 amino acids. Germline V gene sequence: CDR1 MNHEY, CDR2 SVGAGI. V lost 7 bases and J lost 0, with 12 bases in between. CDR3 in amino acids: CASTPDSMNTEAFF. Here the CDR3 DNA reads TGTGCCAGCACCCCGGACAGCATGAACACTGAAGCTTTCTTT.